The clone carrying this T cell receptor beta chain was recorded a few times. Its antigen is as yet unknown. These data originate in a study of T cells after yellow fever vaccination. Study context: Where fractions had low cell numbers, libraries were prepared from them with the SMART-Seq v4 Ultra Low Input RNA kit.

As TCR cDNA was made by 5'RACE template switching, a universal primer site and UMIs were added. One entry per CDR3 protein results from TCRdb running MiXCR on the 5' RACE reads. The sample yields a few hundred thousand distinct CDR3 sequences, roughly 8.4% seen once. Study-level findings and limits: Across the CD4 and CD8 compartments, a small share of clonotypes was present in both. Weaker overall was a secondary response that nonetheless peaked faster, on day 5 versus 15.

Looked up from germline, CDR1 is LNHDA and CDR2 is SQIVND (reference sequence). CDR3 length equals 16 residues. With 5 bases clipped from V and 10 bases from J, the junction kept 12 bases outside the gene matches. The source was PBMCs, collected about 41 days after the first yellow fever vaccination. The receptor's source is a man in his late teens or twenties who received the YFV17D yellow fever vaccine. The chain recombines TRBV19 with TRBJ2-1, with 12 positions matching TRBD2. The CDR3 DNA is TGTGCCAGTAGTGCGCGGCTAGCGGGGGGGGTCTGGGAGCAGTTCTTC. Translation gives CASSARLAGGVWEQFF.